This T cell receptor (beta chain) came from a study of cytomegalovirus exposure and HLA in healthy donors. 13 Jbeta primers and 60 Vbeta primers were used for the PCR. Sequencing used immunoSEQ multiplex PCR; TCRdb keeps in-frame clones, though not all of them. Seen here are around 76,000 clones, around 70% observed once, and the top ten hold 9.7%. Looked up from germline, CDR1 is SGHRS and CDR2 is YFSETQ. The CDR3 contains 16 residues. V trimming: 4 bases; J trimming: 5 bases; junction bases outside the gene matches: 9. The sample taken for sequencing was PBMCs. The TCR was taken from a woman in her fifties or sixties in good health and CMV-seropositive. This chain uses TRBV5-1 with TRBJ1-4; 9 bases fit TRBD1. In DNA form, the CDR3 reads TGCGCCAGCAGCCGCGGACAGGGGAATGGGAATGAAAAACTGTTTTTT. Amino acid sequence: CASSRGQGNGNEKLFF.